A selection of T cell receptor beta chains follows, all from one sample in a study of OX40 agonist ivuxolimab in advanced cancers. Repertoires were generated with immunoSEQ multiplex PCR, while TCRdb's copy carries only in-frame clones and drops some. The sample includes around 26,000 clones, around 86% of them seen just once. The sequences come from CD4+ or CD8+ T cells sorted from blood, collected in a trial of the OX40 agonist ivuxolimab. These receptors were obtained from an adult with an advanced solid tumor such as melanoma, head and neck, liver or kidney cancer. CDR3s include the opening cysteine and the closing phenylalanine or tryptophan. A D gene is named only where the DNA matches it firmly. Some rows mark clone size as missing; the rest say once, few, many or name a class of expanded clone.

cdr3_nt	cdr3_aa	j_call	d_call	clone_size	v_call
TGTGCCAGCAGCCTACCGGGACAGGGGAGATCCGAGCAGTACTTC	CASSLPGQGRSEQYF	TRBJ2-7	TRBD1	-	TRBV13
TGTGCCAGCAGTTACGGGGGCTCCTACAATGAGCAGTTCTTC	CASSYGGSYNEQFF	TRBJ2-1	-	-	TRBV7-8
TGTGCCAGCAGCTTGGGACCTAGCGGGGGGAATGAGCAGTTCTTC	CASSLGPSGGNEQFF	TRBJ2-1	TRBD2	-	TRBV5-6
TGTGCCAGCATTGGCAGGGACTCCTACGAGCAGTACTTC	CASIGRDSYEQYF	TRBJ2-7	-	once	TRBV5-6
TGTGCCAGCAGCCCACAGTTCAGAATCACCACCTACGAGCAGTACTTC	CASSPQFRITTYEQYF	TRBJ2-7	-	once	TRBV7-9
TGTGCCAGTAGCTTGACAGTCGCTTACGAGCAGTACTTC	CASSLTVAYEQYF	TRBJ2-7	-	-	TRBV19
TGTGCCAGCGGCCCGTTTGCCTACTCCTACGAGCAGTACTTC	CASGPFAYSYEQYF	TRBJ2-7	-	-	TRBV28
TGTGCCAGCAGTTACACTCGGTGGGGCACTGAAGCTTTCTTT	CASSYTRWGTEAFF	TRBJ1-1	-	-	TRBV6-6
TGTGCCAGCAGCGTAGTCCCCTCATCGGATGAGCAGTTCTTC	CASSVVPSSDEQFF	TRBJ2-1	-	-	TRBV9
TGTGCCAGTTACCGCCCCGGGACAGGGCTTCGGGAGCAGTACTTC	CASYRPGTGLREQYF	TRBJ2-7	-	once	TRBV21-1
TGTGCCAGCAGCCCGGGACTAGCGGGGTTAGATGAGCAGTTCTTC	CASSPGLAGLDEQFF	TRBJ2-1	TRBD2	-	TRBV5-4
TGTGCCAGCAGCTTAGAGGGGAAAGAGACCCAGTACTTC	CASSLEGKETQYF	TRBJ2-5	-	-	TRBV7-8
TGCGCCAGCAGCCCCCGGGACAGGGGGCTGGCTGAAGCTTTCTTT	CASSPRDRGLAEAFF	TRBJ1-1	TRBD1	few	TRBV4-1
TGTGCCAGCAGCGGGACAGGGATCAATGAGCAGTTCTTC	CASSGTGINEQFF	TRBJ2-1	TRBD1	-	TRBV9
TGTGCCAGCAGCCCCCCTACGTCCCAAGAGACCCAGTACTTC	CASSPPTSQETQYF	TRBJ2-5	-	-	TRBV7-9
TGTGCCAGCAGCACCATTAGCTCCTACGAGCAGTACTTC	CASSTISSYEQYF	TRBJ2-7	-	-	TRBV7-9
TGCGCCAGCAGCCAAGTTAGCGGGGGGGCCGGAGATACGCAGTATTTT	CASSQVSGGAGDTQYF	TRBJ2-3	TRBD2	-	TRBV4-1
TGTGCCAGCAGACGCTGGGACAGACGGAATTCACCCCTCCACTTT	CASRRWDRRNSPLHF	TRBJ1-6	TRBD1	-	TRBV6-5
TGTGCCAGCAGTCCCGGACTAGCGGAGTGGGAGCAGTACTTC	CASSPGLAEWEQYF	TRBJ2-7	TRBD2	-	TRBV6-6
TGCGCCAGCAGCGAATTGGATGAGCAGTTCTTC	CASSELDEQFF	TRBJ2-1	-	-	TRBV4-1
TGTGCCAGCAGCTTGACCGACTCCCGCCGAGGGCCCCAGCATTTT	CASSLTDSRRGPQHF	TRBJ1-5	-	-	TRBV5-4
TGTGCCAGTAGTATGGCCGGGACAGCCGGGGAGCTGTTTTTT	CASSMAGTAGELFF	TRBJ2-2	TRBD1	once	TRBV19
TGTGCCAGCAGTTACGGGGGAGATGAGCAGTTCTTC	CASSYGGDEQFF	TRBJ2-1	-	-	TRBV27
TGTGCCAGCAGCCAAGGGGGGGAGGTGGTGGCGAGCAATCAGCCCCAGCATTTT	CASSQGGEVVASNQPQHF	TRBJ1-5	-	-	TRBV4-2
TGTGCCAGAAGCTTGGTAGGCTTGGCTAGCGGGACTCACTTTTACTCCTACAATGAGCAGTTCTTC	CARSLVGLASGTHFYSYNEQFF	TRBJ2-1	TRBD2	-	TRBV5-3
TGTGCCAGCAGGACAGGGGGCACCGAGCAGTACTTC	CASRTGGTEQYF	TRBJ2-7	TRBD1	-	TRBV2
TGTGCCAGCACCGCACGGTGGGGAGGGACTGAAGCTTTCTTT	CASTARWGGTEAFF	TRBJ1-1	-	once	TRBV28
TGTGCCACCAGCAGAGGAGGACAGGGGGCGCGAGAGACCCAGTACTTC	CATSRGGQGARETQYF	TRBJ2-5	TRBD1	-	TRBV15
TGTGCCAGCAGCTTAGGCCAAGGGGTGGTCAATGAGCAGTTCTTC	CASSLGQGVVNEQFF	TRBJ2-1	-	-	TRBV13
TGTGCCAGCAGTGAGCTAGCGGGAATATTATACAATGAGCAGTTCTTC	CASSELAGILYNEQFF	TRBJ2-1	TRBD2	-	TRBV2
TGCGCCAGCAGCTTGGACTACAGCTCCTACAATGAGCAGTTCTTC	CASSLDYSSYNEQFF	TRBJ2-1	-	once	TRBV5-1
TGTGCCAGCAGCGATTACGGGGGTTACGAGCAGTACTTC	CASSDYGGYEQYF	TRBJ2-7	-	-	TRBV2
TGTGCCAGCAGTAACATTTTCGGGAGTCGGACAGATACGCAGTATTTT	CASSNIFGSRTDTQYF	TRBJ2-3	-	-	TRBV28
TGTGCCAGCAGCCATACTAGCTACGAGCAGTACTTC	CASSHTSYEQYF	TRBJ2-7	-	-	TRBV7-2
TGTGCCTGGAACCCCGGTGGGGGAAGAGGCACAGATACGCAGTATTTT	CAWNPGGGRGTDTQYF	TRBJ2-3	-	-	TRBV30
TGTGCCAGCAGCCCGCGACTAGCGGGAGGCAGTAATGAGCAGTTCTTC	CASSPRLAGGSNEQFF	TRBJ2-1	TRBD2	once	TRBV13
TGTGCCAGCAGTTTCCAGGGCCTGTACAATGAGCAGTTCTTC	CASSFQGLYNEQFF	TRBJ2-1	-	-	TRBV27
TGTGCCAGCAGCGTGGGCGGGGGGCCCAATGAGCAGTTCTTC	CASSVGGGPNEQFF	TRBJ2-1	TRBD2	-	TRBV9
TGTGCCAGCAGTTTTGGGCTGGCCAATGAGCAGTTCTTC	CASSFGLANEQFF	TRBJ2-1	-	-	TRBV28
TGCGCCAGCAGCTTGACAGGGGGCGACTACGAGCAGTACTTC	CASSLTGGDYEQYF	TRBJ2-7	TRBD1	-	TRBV5-1
TGTGCCAGCAGTCCGCCGGCGGGGCCCTACGAGCAGTACTTC	CASSPPAGPYEQYF	TRBJ2-7	-	few	TRBV7-2
TGTGCCAGCAGTTACTCTGGATTTGATAATTCACCCCTCCACTTT	CASSYSGFDNSPLHF	TRBJ1-6	-	-	TRBV6-5
TGTGCCAGCAGCCAGTTCGGACAGGGCTACGAGCAGTACTTC	CASSQFGQGYEQYF	TRBJ2-7	TRBD1	few	TRBV2
TGTGCCTGGAGTGGCATCTATATAGCGGGGGAGCAGTTCTTC	CAWSGIYIAGEQFF	TRBJ2-1	TRBD2	-	TRBV30
TGTGCCAGCAGCTTAGGATTTGGGACAGGGAGGAACGAGCAGTACTTC	CASSLGFGTGRNEQYF	TRBJ2-7	TRBD1	-	TRBV11-2
TGTGCCAGCAAGGCCGGGACAGGGTTTACCTACGAGCAGTACTTC	CASKAGTGFTYEQYF	TRBJ2-7	TRBD1	once	TRBV5-4
TGTGCCAGCAGCTTAGGGGCTACCGAGCAGTACTTC	CASSLGATEQYF	TRBJ2-7	-	-	TRBV7-9
TGTGCCAGCAGCTTAGGTACGGGACTAGCGGGTTTAAAACAAGAGACCCAGTACTTC	CASSLGTGLAGLKQETQYF	TRBJ2-5	TRBD2	-	TRBV13
TGTGCCAGCAGTCCCCTCGGGGGTAGCACAGATACGCAGTATTTT	CASSPLGGSTDTQYF	TRBJ2-3	-	-	TRBV27
TGTGCCAGCAGCATCGGACCCGAGCGCACTCTCTTTAACTATGGCTACACCTTC	CASSIGPERTLFNYGYTF	TRBJ1-2	-	-	TRBV7-2
TGCGCCAGCAGCTTGATCCCTAGCGGGAGGGCCTTCTACGAGCAGTACTTC	CASSLIPSGRAFYEQYF	TRBJ2-7	TRBD2	-	TRBV5-1
TGTGCCAGCAGCGTAGACGGGAGCACAGATACGCAGTATTTT	CASSVDGSTDTQYF	TRBJ2-3	-	-	TRBV9
TGTGCCAGCAGTTTATCGATTCGGGGCACCGGGGAGCTGTTTTTT	CASSLSIRGTGELFF	TRBJ2-2	-	many	TRBV27